The 17 T cell receptor beta chains below all came from one sample that was sequenced in a study of CD8 T cells in ankylosing spondylitis. One entry per CDR3 protein results from TCRdb running MiXCR on the 5' RACE reads. The data contain 40,000 to 55,000 distinct CDR3 sequences, 6.5% to 9% of them singletons. Sequencing was performed on blood, either unsorted or a sorted T cell fraction (not recorded which). The receptors originated from a female donor with ankylosing spondylitis or in good health (not recorded which).

This clonotype has more than one count but fewer than ten. The chain employs TRBV7-8 and TRBJ2-2, with 11 bases identical to TRBD2. Germline assignment: CDR1 SGHVS and CDR2 FQNEAQ. With V trimmed by 5 bases and J by 4 bases, 3 bases remained unmatched. CDR3 length: 15 residues. In nucleotides, the CDR3 is TGTGCCAGCAGCCGTAGCGGGGGGGGCACCGGGGAGCTGTTTTTT. As protein: CASSRSGGGTGELFF.

Only a few counts were recorded for this clonotype. The chain has TRBV20-1 and TRBJ2-3, with 8 positions matching TRBD2. Trimming cost V 4 bases and J 2 bases; bases outside gene matches: 2. This CDR3 has 13 residues. Germline CDR1 and CDR2: DFQATT and SNEGSKA (reference sequence). CDR3 nucleotides: TGCAGTGCTAATAGCGGGATCACAGATACGCAGTATTTT. Encoded protein: CSANSGITDTQYF.

This clonotype was seen repeatedly, ten times or more. This sequence joins TRBV11-2 and TRBJ2-7; 8 bases match TRBD2. The CDR3 has 14 amino acids. The trim removed 3 bases at V and 3 bases at J, leaving 4 bases unmatched. Germline V CDR1 and CDR2: SGHAT, FQNNGV. CDR3 nucleotides: TGTGCCAGCAGCTTTACGGGGGGGTACTACGAGCAGTACGTC. Its translation is CASSFTGGYYEQYV.

This clonotype was seen repeatedly, ten times or more. The V call is TRBV20-1, the J call TRBJ2-1; 8 nucleotides line up with TRBD1. The CDR3 is 14 amino acids. V lost 4 bases to trimming and J lost 2 bases; unmatched junction nucleotides: 4. From germline, CDR1 is DFQATT and CDR2 SNEGSKA (reference sequence). The CDR3 sequence: CSAIGQGTYNEQFF. The CDR3 DNA is TGCAGTGCTATTGGACAGGGCACCTACAATGAGCAGTTCTTC.

This clonotype occurred once. With a much larger clone just one base away, this may be a read error. The V gene is TRBV6-4, the J gene TRBJ1-5; the D gene is possibly TRBD1 (5 bases). Germline loops: CDR1 MRHNA, CDR2 SNTAGT. The CDR3 totals 19 residues. CDR3 nucleotides: TGTACCAGCTGTTTATATGGGAGAGGGTTGTCAGGGCCCTATCAGCCCCAGCATTTT. This gives the protein CTSCLYGRGLSGPYQPQHF.

The genes are TRBV20-1 and TRBJ2-7; D is unclear. The germline V gene has CDR1 DFQATT and CDR2 SNEGSKA (reference sequence). The CDR3 contains 14 residues. Trimming pared 0 bases from V and 3 bases from J, leaving 12 bases between. The CDR3 reads CSARDTAMVYEQYF. The CDR3 DNA follows: TGCAGTGCTAGAGATACAGCGATGGTCTACGAGCAGTACTTC.

In its sample, this clonotype was seen many times. V gene TRBV27 combines with J gene TRBJ2-7, with 7 bases identical to TRBD1. The CDR3 is 19 amino acids. Germline V gene sequence: CDR1 MNHEY, CDR2 SMNVEV (reference sequence). After removal of 2 bases from V and 0 bases from J, the junction contained 16 bases not matched to a gene. The CDR3 here is CASSLGDQGTAIDSYEQYV. CDR3 nucleotide sequence: TGTGCCAGCAGTTTAGGGGATCAGGGGACAGCTATAGACTCCTACGAGCAGTACGTC.

In its sample, this clonotype was seen many times. This rearrangement joins TRBV5-1 to TRBJ1-2, with a weak D call TRBD1 (5 bases). The CDR3 is 15 amino acids. The V and J ends lost 0 bases and 0 bases respectively, with 9 bases between them. The germline gives CDR1 SGHRS, CDR2 YFSETQ. The CDR3 DNA sequence: TGCGCCAGCAGCTTGGAAGACAGCACTAACTATGGCTACACCTTC. It is translated as CASSLEDSTNYGYTF.

This clonotype was recorded at least ten times. V is TRBV20-1 and J is TRBJ2-1; the match to TRBD2 covers 7 bases. The CDR3 spans 14 residues. Germline lookup yields CDR1 DFQATT and CDR2 SNEGSKA (reference sequence). V shed 5 bases, J shed 7 bases, and the junction held 11 bases outside the gene matches. CDR3 sequence (DNA): TGCAGTGCTCCCGTGATAGCGGGTATGAATGAGCAGTTCTTC. Its translation is CSAPVIAGMNEQFF.

This clonotype was recorded many times. In DNA form, the CDR3 reads TGTGCCAGCAGCTCGGCCCCTAAAGAGACCCAGTACTTC. It is translated as CASSSAPKETQYF. The V gene is TRBV14, the J gene TRBJ2-5, with unresolved D. Germline V lookup: CDR1 SGHDN, CDR2 FVKESK. V dropped 5 bases and J dropped 3 bases, with 10 bases sitting between them. CDR3 length equals 13 residues.

In this sample, this clonotype turned up many times. This chain links TRBV5-1 with TRBJ2-3; unclear D gene. Germline CDR1 reads SGHRS; CDR2 reads YFSETQ. Trimming took 3 bases from V and 6 from J, leaving 14 bases between them. The CDR3 contains 14 residues. CDR3 protein: CASSSPATWDTQYF. CDR3 coding DNA: TGCGCCAGCAGCTCCCCCGCAACATGGGATACGCAGTATTTT.

This clonotype has a count of ten or more. This rearrangement joins TRBV20-1 to TRBJ2-3; 11 nucleotides match TRBD2. The junction had 11 bases not matched to a gene; V was cut back by 1 base and J by 2 bases. There are 18 residues in the CDR3. The germline gives CDR1 DFQATT, CDR2 SNEGSKA (reference sequence). CDR3 protein: CSARGGSGGAGHTDTQYF. CDR3 bases: TGCAGTGCTAGAGGGGGTAGCGGGGGGGCGGGGCACACAGATACGCAGTATTTT.

This clonotype has a count of ten or more. The chain links TRBV10-2 to TRBJ2-2; no clear D gene. Per the germline V gene, CDR1 is WSHSY and CDR2 is SAAADI. The V gene lost 3 bases and the J gene lost 1 base, with 6 bases spanning the gap. CDR3 size: 14 residues. CDR3 region: CASSEHRNTGELFF. DNA for the CDR3: TGCGCCAGCAGTGAACACAGGAACACCGGGGAGCTGTTTTTT.

This clonotype was counted only a few times. This sequence joins TRBV10-3 and TRBJ1-6; D remains unclear. There are 14 residues in the CDR3. Deletions cut 6 bases from V and 4 bases from J, with 10 bases between. CDR1 is ENHRY, CDR2 SYGVKD, per germline. CDR3 sequence: CAISGEAYNSPLHF. In DNA form, the CDR3 reads TGTGCCATCAGCGGGGAGGCATATAATTCACCCCTCCACTTT.

The genes are TRBV7-9 and TRBJ2-3; the D gene is possibly TRBD2 (5 bases). The germline V gene encodes CDR1 SEHNR and CDR2 FQNEAQ (reference sequence). CDR3 length equals 16 residues. The V end was cut by 3 bases, the J end by 1 base, with 14 bases between. The CDR3 bases are TGTGCCAGCAGCTTTAAGAACAGCGGTGGCACAGATACGCAGTATTTT. Protein sequence: CASSFKNSGGTDTQYF.

This clonotype was recorded at least ten times. This chain joins TRBV6-1 and TRBJ2-1; TRBD1 or TRBD2 may be the D gene (5 bases each). CDR1 and CDR2 from the germline V gene are MNHNS and SASEGT. V dropped 6 bases and J dropped 0 bases, with 18 bases sitting between them. The CDR3 loop spans 17 amino acids. For the CDR3, the DNA is TGTGCCAGCAGACGGGACGGAAGCTTTAGCTCCTACAATGAGCAGTTCTTC. Its translation is CASRRDGSFSSYNEQFF.

This clonotype was observed a few times. V usage is TRBV23-1 and J usage is TRBJ1-3; D is uncertain. TRBV23-1 carries the ORF label, with uncertain function. The CDR3 length is 16 residues. The V end lost 0 bases, the J end lost 0 bases, and 9 bases lay between the germline ends. The CDR3 sequence: CASSQSGYTSGNTIYF. The CDR3 coding sequence is TGCGCCAGCAGTCAATCGGGCTATACCTCTGGAAACACCATATATTTT.